Shown below are 24 T cell receptor beta chains from a single sample sequenced in a study of graft-versus-host responses after intestinal transplantation. Their target antigens are unknown. TCRdb's table, derived via immunoSEQ multiplex PCR, lists solely in-frame clones and lacks some. The sample has fewer than 80,000 clones, 90% seen once. The material was unstimulated CD8+ T cells sorted from spleen or lymph node cells, obtained before transplant. Every receptor here comes from a human donor who was the organ donor for an intestinal transplant.

J is TRBJ2-5 and V is TRBV5-1; tentative D call: TRBD1 (6 bases). Germline values: CDR1 SGHRS, CDR2 YFSETQ. The V end lost 0 bases, the J end lost 3 bases, and 18 bases lay between the germline ends. This CDR3 contains 17 residues. The chain's CDR3 is CASSLVRGWGSKETQYF. Here the CDR3 DNA reads TGCGCCAGCAGCTTGGTCAGGGGATGGGGCAGCAAAGAGACCCAGTACTTC.

This clone turned up a few times. In the same sample, other DNA sequences code for this CDR3. The rearrangement links TRBV9 to TRBJ2-3; maybe TRBD2 (5 bases). Per the germline V gene, CDR1 is SGDLS and CDR2 is YYNGEE. V dropped 0 bases and J dropped 3 bases, with 5 bases sitting between them. The CDR3 length is 13 residues. CDR3: CASSVGGTDTQYF. For the CDR3, the DNA is TGTGCCAGCAGCGTAGGAGGGACAGATACGCAGTATTTT.

The V and J genes are TRBV6-6 and TRBJ2-7, with D hard to call. CDR1 and CDR2 from the germline V gene are MNHNY and SVGAGI (reference sequence). This CDR3 has 16 residues. V dropped 2 bases and J dropped 5 bases, with 19 bases sitting between them. The CDR3 protein is CASSYEPSPLTDEQYF. CDR3 bases: TGTGCCAGCAGTTACGAACCTTCGCCCCTTACGGACGAGCAGTACTTC.

This chain joins TRBV28 and TRBJ2-7, with TRBD1 identical over 8 bases. This CDR3 is 15 amino acids long. The trim removed 3 bases at V and 1 base at J, leaving 5 bases unmatched. Germline loops: CDR1 MDHEN, CDR2 SYDVKM. The DNA of the CDR3 is TGTGCCAGCAGTTTTCGGGGACAGGTGTCCTACGAGCAGTACTTC. Amino acid sequence: CASSFRGQVSYEQYF.

The chain employs TRBV27 and TRBJ2-3; no clear D gene. V lost 1 base and J 0 bases, leaving 11 bases between the germline ends. Germline CDR1 reads MNHEY; CDR2 reads SMNVEV (reference sequence). The CDR3 contains 16 residues. Written as DNA, the CDR3 is TGTGCCAGCAGTTTATACGGCGGAGCTAGCACAGATACGCAGTATTTT. This codes for CASSLYGGASTDTQYF.

The CDR3 sequence: CASTFGGTYEQYF. In DNA form, the CDR3 reads TGTGCCAGCACCTTCGGCGGAACCTACGAGCAGTACTTC. The chain joins TRBV28 to TRBJ2-7; D call uncertain. Trimming took off 7 bases at V and 2 bases at J, with 12 bases between the two ends. Germline CDR1 reads MDHEN; CDR2 reads SYDVKM. The CDR3 sequence is 13 residues long.

The chain employs TRBV6-4 and TRBJ1-2; D ambiguous. The CDR3 has 10 amino acids. The germline gives CDR1 MRHNA, CDR2 SNTAGT. Trimming left V 3 bases short and J 8 bases short, with 4 bases between. CDR3 bases: TGTGCCAGCAGTGATAAAGGCTACACCTTC. It yields the protein CASSDKGYTF.

V is TRBV11-2 and J is TRBJ2-7, with no clear D. This CDR3 spans 14 amino acids. Trimming stripped 3 bases from V and 2 bases from J, with 11 bases between. The germline gives CDR1 SGHAT, CDR2 FQNNGV. The CDR3 spells CASSLSHRAYEQYF. The CDR3 region has the DNA TGTGCCAGCAGCTTGAGCCACCGAGCCTACGAGCAGTACTTC.

The gene calls are TRBV5-4 and TRBJ1-3; D possibly corresponds to TRBD1 (6 bases). V gave up 2 bases and J gave up 0 bases, with 9 bases separating them. This CDR3 is built from 15 residues. Germline V CDR1 and CDR2: SGHNT, YYREEE (reference sequence). The CDR3 nucleotides are TGTGCCAGCAGCTTAGGGGGTAACTCTGGAAACACCATATATTTT. This sequence encodes CASSLGGNSGNTIYF.

The rearrangement joins TRBV9 to TRBJ2-2, with TRBD2 matching 8 bases. CDR3 length equals 17 residues. Germline V CDR1 and CDR2: SGDLS, YYNGEE. The V and J ends lost 0 bases and 1 base, in that order; junction bases with no gene match: 5. Here the CDR3 reads CASSVATSGGNTGELFF. The CDR3 DNA reads TGTGCCAGCAGCGTAGCTACGAGCGGGGGGAACACCGGGGAGCTGTTTTTT.

This clone was observed once. The V gene is TRBV21-1, the J gene TRBJ2-2; the table calls TRBD2, which could not be checked here. TRBV21-1 is classified as a pseudogene. The length of the CDR3 is 17 residues. CDR3 sequence: CASSKLGRDNNTGELFF. Written as DNA, the CDR3 is TGTGCCAGCAGCAAGTTAGGCCGGGATAACAACACCGGGGAGCTGTTTTTT.

This clone has a handful of counts. The CDR3 DNA follows: TGTGCCAGCAGTTACTCCGAGCTAGCACACGAGCAGTACTTC. Residues: CASSYSELAHEQYF. The chain is built from TRBV6-6 and TRBJ2-7; weak D call: TRBD2 (5 bases). V was shortened by 0 bases and J by 5 bases, with 11 bases between the two germline ends. The CDR3 length is 14 residues. The germline V gene has CDR1 MNHNY and CDR2 SVGAGI (reference sequence).

This rearrangement joins TRBV29-1 to TRBJ2-7, with 9 bases that match TRBD2. CDR3 length: 14 residues. J was trimmed by 2 bases and V by 7 bases; bases with no gene match: 9. CDR1 and CDR2 (germline): SQVTM, ANQGSEA. The CDR3 here is CSAGTEREAYEQYF. Here the CDR3 DNA reads TGCAGCGCGGGGACTGAGCGGGAGGCCTACGAGCAGTACTTC.

The chain recombines TRBV19 with TRBJ1-1; D is possibly TRBD1 (6 bases). The germline gives CDR1 LNHDA, CDR2 SQIVND (reference sequence). The CDR3 extends over 14 amino acids. The V and J ends lost 5 bases and 1 base respectively, with 11 bases between them. CDR3 region: CASSLQTGNTEAFF. CDR3 nucleotide sequence: TGTGCCAGTAGTCTCCAGACAGGGAACACTGAAGCTTTCTTT.

The rearrangement uses TRBV19 and TRBJ1-4, with 9 nucleotides matching TRBD1. Germline V gene data show CDR1 as LNHDA and CDR2 as SQIVND (reference sequence). Unmatched junction bases numbered 10, after V lost 4 bases and J lost 7 bases. This CDR3 has 16 amino acids. Written as DNA, the CDR3 is TGTGCCAGTAGTACACAATACAGGGGGCTTTTTGAAAAACTGTTTTTT. It yields the protein CASSTQYRGLFEKLFF.

V and J are TRBV5-5 and TRBJ1-5; D may be TRBD1 (6 bases). CDR1 and CDR2 (germline): SGHKS, YYEKEE (reference sequence). Trimming took 6 bases from V and 7 from J, leaving 20 bases between them. This CDR3 region has 15 residues. The CDR3 DNA reads TGTGCCAGCAACCAAGGGGGTGCGGATGGCCAGCCCCAGCATTTT. This gives the protein CASNQGGADGQPQHF.

The chain's CDR3 is CASSLTQGARTEAFF. The CDR3 region has the DNA TGCGCCAGCAGCCTAACTCAGGGGGCGAGGACTGAAGCTTTCTTT. V is TRBV5-1 and J is TRBJ1-1; 8 nucleotides agree with TRBD1. This CDR3 comprises 15 residues. Trimming removed 4 bases from V and 5 bases from J; junction bases left unmatched: 10. Germline V gene sequence: CDR1 SGHRS, CDR2 YFSETQ.

The V gene is TRBV2, the J gene TRBJ1-3, with no clear D. Germline assignment: CDR1 SNHLY and CDR2 FYNNEI. Trimming took off 7 bases at V and 0 bases at J, with 10 bases between the two ends. The CDR3 length is 14 residues. CDR3 residues: CASKEVSSGNTIYF. As DNA, the CDR3 is TGTGCCAGCAAGGAGGTGAGCTCTGGAAACACCATATATTTT.

The chain recombines TRBV28 with TRBJ1-2; no definite D call. Germline V CDR1 and CDR2: MDHEN, SYDVKM. The V and J ends lost 8 bases and 6 bases respectively, with 19 bases between them. CDR3 length: 14 amino acids. The CDR3 region has the DNA TGTGCCAGCTGTCGACCTTCTGACATCCATGGCTACACCTTC. Its protein product is CASCRPSDIHGYTF.

The J gene is TRBJ1-2, the V gene TRBV4-2, with a weak D call TRBD1 (5 bases). Germline lookup yields CDR1 LGHNA and CDR2 YNFKEQ. The CDR3 length is 14 residues. Trimming took 3 bases from V and 4 from J, leaving 12 bases between them. CDR3 sequence (DNA): TGTGCCAGCAGCCAGGGGGGGTCGGTCTATGGCTACACCTTC. Translated: CASSQGGSVYGYTF.

This chain joins TRBV27 and TRBJ2-7; 13 nucleotides align to TRBD2. Germline CDR1 and CDR2: MNHEY and SMNVEV (reference sequence). Trimming at V came to 4 bases and at J to 3 bases, leaving 0 bases not matched to a gene. This CDR3 has 14 residues. The CDR3 nucleotides are TGTGCCAGCAGTTGGACTAGCGGGAGCTACGAGCAGTACTTC. It codes for CASSWTSGSYEQYF.

This sequence joins TRBV2 and TRBJ2-4; 13 bases are shared with TRBD2. Per the germline V gene, CDR1 is SNHLY and CDR2 is FYNNEI. There are 21 residues in the CDR3. V dropped 0 bases and J dropped 0; count of bases not matched to a gene: 11. The CDR3 nucleotides are TGTGCCAGCAGTGAAGCCTTCGGGACTAGCGGGATCCATATAGCCAAAAACATTCAGTACTTC. It encodes CASSEAFGTSGIHIAKNIQYF.

V and J are TRBV7-8 and TRBJ1-2; TRBD1 aligns across 11 bases. The CDR3 sequence is 15 residues long. With V trimmed by 5 bases and J by 4 bases, 6 bases remained unmatched. Germline V gene sequence: CDR1 SGHVS, CDR2 FQNEAQ. This CDR3 reads CASSPGQGVLYGYTF. The CDR3 DNA reads TGTGCCAGCAGCCCGGGACAGGGGGTACTCTATGGCTACACCTTC.

V usage is TRBV5-1 and J usage is TRBJ1-5, with D possibly being TRBD1 (5 bases). CDR3 length: 13 amino acids. V was trimmed by 2 bases and J by 5 bases, leaving 8 bases between them. From germline, CDR1 is SGHRS and CDR2 YFSETQ. This CDR3 is CASSFQGDQPQHF. The DNA for the CDR3 is TGCGCCAGCAGCTTCCAGGGTGATCAGCCCCAGCATTTT.